This T cell receptor (beta chain) originates from a study of blood T cell repertoires in COVID-19. The table came from immunoSEQ multiplex PCR; TCRdb's copy has only in-frame clones and leaves some out. The table records 250,000 to 350,000 clones, 65% to 85% of them present only once. The length of the CDR3 is 14 residues. V was shortened by 3 bases and J by 0 bases, with 12 bases between the two germline ends. Germline loops: CDR1 GTSNPN, CDR2 SVGIG (reference sequence). The clonotype was recovered from a human donor with COVID-19, enrolled during active disease. The donor label of this sample is uncertain. Sequencing input: peripheral blood. The chain employs TRBV30 and TRBJ2-7, with D uncertain. This CDR3 is CAWSLIDISYEQYF. CDR3 DNA: TGTGCCTGGAGCCTTATTGACATCTCCTACGAGCAGTACTTC.